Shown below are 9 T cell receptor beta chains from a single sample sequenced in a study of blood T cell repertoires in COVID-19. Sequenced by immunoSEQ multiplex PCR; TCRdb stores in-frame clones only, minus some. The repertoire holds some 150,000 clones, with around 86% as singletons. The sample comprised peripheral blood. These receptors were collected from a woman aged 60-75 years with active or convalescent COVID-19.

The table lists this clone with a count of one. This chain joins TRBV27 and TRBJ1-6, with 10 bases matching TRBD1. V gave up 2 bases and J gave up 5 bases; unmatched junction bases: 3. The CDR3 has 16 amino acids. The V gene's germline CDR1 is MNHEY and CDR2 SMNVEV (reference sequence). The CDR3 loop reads CASSLKGQGNNSPLHF. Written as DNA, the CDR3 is TGTGCCAGCAGTTTAAAGGGACAGGGGAATAATTCACCCCTCCACTTT.

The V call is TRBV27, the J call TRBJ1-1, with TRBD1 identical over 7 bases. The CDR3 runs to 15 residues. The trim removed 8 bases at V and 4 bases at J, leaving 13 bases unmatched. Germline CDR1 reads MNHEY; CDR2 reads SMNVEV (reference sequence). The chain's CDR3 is CASETRGRLGTEAFF. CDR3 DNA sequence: TGTGCCAGCGAAACAAGGGGGCGGCTGGGCACTGAAGCTTTCTTT.

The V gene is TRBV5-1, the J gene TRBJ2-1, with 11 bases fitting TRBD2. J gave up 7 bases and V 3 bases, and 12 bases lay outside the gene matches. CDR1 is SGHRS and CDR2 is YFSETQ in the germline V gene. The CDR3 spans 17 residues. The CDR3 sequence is CASSWTTSGKLWNEQFF. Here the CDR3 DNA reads TGCGCCAGCAGCTGGACGACTAGCGGGAAATTATGGAATGAGCAGTTCTTC.

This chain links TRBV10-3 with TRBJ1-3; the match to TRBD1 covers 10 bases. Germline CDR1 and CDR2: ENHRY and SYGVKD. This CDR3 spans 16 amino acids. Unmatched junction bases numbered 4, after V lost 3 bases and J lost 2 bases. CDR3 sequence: CAISDSDRGTGNTIYF. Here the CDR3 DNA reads TGTGCCATCAGTGACTCGGACAGGGGGACTGGAAACACCATATATTTT.

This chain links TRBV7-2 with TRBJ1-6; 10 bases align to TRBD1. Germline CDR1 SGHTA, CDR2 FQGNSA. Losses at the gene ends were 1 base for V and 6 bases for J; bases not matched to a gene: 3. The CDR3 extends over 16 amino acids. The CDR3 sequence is CASSLVGDRGNSPLHF. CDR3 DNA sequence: TGTGCCAGCAGCTTAGTAGGGGACAGGGGTAATTCACCCCTCCACTTT. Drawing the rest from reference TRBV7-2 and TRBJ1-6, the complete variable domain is GAGVSQSPSNKVTEKGKDVELRCDPISGHTALYWYRQSLGQGLEFLIYFQGNSAPDKSGLPSDRFSAERTGGSVSTLTIQRTQQEDSAVYLCASSLVGDRGNSPLHFGNGTRLTVT.

CDR3 in amino acids: CASSPKTGSNQPQHF. DNA for the CDR3: TGTGCCAGCAGTCCAAAAACAGGCTCCAATCAGCCCCAGCATTTT. The chain links TRBV6-5 to TRBJ1-5, with a tentative D call TRBD1 (5 bases). This CDR3 is 15 amino acids long. Germline V lookup: CDR1 MNHEY, CDR2 SVGAGI. Trimming stripped 5 bases from V and 3 bases from J, with 14 bases between.

The CDR3 reads CASSFGTGIYGYTF. The CDR3 DNA is TGTGCCAGCAGTTTCGGGACAGGCATCTATGGCTACACCTTC. The gene calls are TRBV28 and TRBJ1-2; 8 nucleotides line up with TRBD1. The CDR3 spans 14 residues. V shed 3 bases, J shed 4 bases, and the junction held 4 bases outside the gene matches. Germline assignment: CDR1 MDHEN and CDR2 SYDVKM.

Here the CDR3 DNA reads TGCGCCAGCAGCTTGGATATAGGACATCAGAACACCGGGGAGCTGTTTTTT. It is translated as CASSLDIGHQNTGELFF. The chain couples TRBV5-1 to TRBJ2-2; tentatively, D is TRBD1 (5 bases). The germline V and J ends were trimmed by 0 bases and 1 base, with 13 bases remaining between them. The CDR3 contains 17 residues. The germline gives CDR1 SGHRS, CDR2 YFSETQ. The variable domain in full, completed from reference TRBV5-1 and TRBJ2-2, reads KAGVTQTPRYLIKTRGQQVTLSCSPISGHRSVSWYQQTPGQGLQFLFEYFSETQRNKGNFPGRFSGRQFSNSRSEMNVSTLELGDSALYLCASSLDIGHQNTGELFFGEGSRLTVL.

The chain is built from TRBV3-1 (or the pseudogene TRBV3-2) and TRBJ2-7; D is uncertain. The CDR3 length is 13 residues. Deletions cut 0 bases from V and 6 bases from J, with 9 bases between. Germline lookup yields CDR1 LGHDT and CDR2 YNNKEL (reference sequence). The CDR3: CASSQDPSVEQYF. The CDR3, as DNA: TGTGCCAGCAGCCAAGATCCTAGTGTCGAGCAGTACTTC.